Listed here is a single T cell receptor beta chain. A read error may produce the germline difference seen at one junction end. The sample belongs to a study of cytomegalovirus exposure and HLA in healthy donors. This CDR3 has 13 residues. Germline values: CDR1 MNHNS, CDR2 SASEGT. The study ran its PCR with 60 Vbeta and 13 Jbeta primers. The table came from immunoSEQ multiplex PCR; TCRdb's copy has only in-frame clones and leaves some out. The sample records just over 65,000 clones, approximately 75% being singletons. The chain recombines TRBV6-1 with TRBJ1-2; 7 bases map to TRBD1. Sequenced: PBMCs. The source is a human donor in good health. CDR3 sequence reads: CASRKQGSESYPF. The CDR3 nucleotides read TGTGCCAGCAGAAAACAGGGGAGTGAAAGCTACCCCTTC.